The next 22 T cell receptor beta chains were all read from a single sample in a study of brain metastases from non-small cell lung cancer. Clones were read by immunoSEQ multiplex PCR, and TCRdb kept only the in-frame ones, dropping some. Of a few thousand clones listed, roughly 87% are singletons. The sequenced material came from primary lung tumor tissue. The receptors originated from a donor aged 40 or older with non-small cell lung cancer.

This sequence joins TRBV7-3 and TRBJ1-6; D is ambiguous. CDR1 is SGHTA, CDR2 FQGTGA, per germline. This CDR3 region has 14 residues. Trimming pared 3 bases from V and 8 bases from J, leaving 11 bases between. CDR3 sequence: CASSLGLLHSPLHF. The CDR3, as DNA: TGTGCCAGCAGCTTGGGCCTTCTCCATTCACCCCTCCACTTT.

DNA of the CDR3: TGTGCCAGCAGTGCACTAGCAGATACGCAGTATTTT. As protein: CASSALADTQYF. The rearrangement uses TRBV2 and TRBJ2-3; possibly TRBD2 for D (5 bases). Trimming left V 4 bases short and J 4 bases short, with 6 bases between. Germline CDR1 reads SNHLY; CDR2 reads FYNNEI. The CDR3 loop spans 12 amino acids.

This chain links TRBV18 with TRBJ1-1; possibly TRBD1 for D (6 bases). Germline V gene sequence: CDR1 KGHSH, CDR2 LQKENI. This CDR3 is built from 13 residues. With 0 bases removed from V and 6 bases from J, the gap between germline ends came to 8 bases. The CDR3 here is CASSPPQGPEAFF. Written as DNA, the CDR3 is TGTGCCAGCTCACCACCCCAGGGGCCTGAAGCTTTCTTT.

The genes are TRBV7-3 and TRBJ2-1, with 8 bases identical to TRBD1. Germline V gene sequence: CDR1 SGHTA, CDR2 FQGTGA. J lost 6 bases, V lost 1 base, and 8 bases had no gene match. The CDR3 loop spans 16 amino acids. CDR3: CASSLRAGTGFNEQFF. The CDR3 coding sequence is TGTGCCAGCAGCTTAAGAGCCGGGACAGGTTTCAATGAGCAGTTCTTC.

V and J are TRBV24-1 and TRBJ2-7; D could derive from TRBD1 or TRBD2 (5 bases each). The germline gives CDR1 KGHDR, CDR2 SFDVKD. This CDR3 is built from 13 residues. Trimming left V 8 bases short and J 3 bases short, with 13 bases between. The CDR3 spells CATTRGRNYEQYF. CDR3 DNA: TGTGCCACCACCCGGGGCCGAAACTACGAGCAGTACTTC.

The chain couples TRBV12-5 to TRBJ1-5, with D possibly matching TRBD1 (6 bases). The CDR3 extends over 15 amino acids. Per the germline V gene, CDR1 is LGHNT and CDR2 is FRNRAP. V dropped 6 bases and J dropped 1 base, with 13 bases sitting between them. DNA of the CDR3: TGTGCTAGTGGCAATCCAGGGGAGAGCAATCAGCCCCAGCATTTT. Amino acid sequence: CASGNPGESNQPQHF.

CDR3 protein: CASSPSWGAGKTQYF. CDR3 nucleotides: TGTGCCAGCTCACCATCATGGGGGGCTGGAAAGACCCAGTACTTC. The chain couples TRBV18 to TRBJ2-5; D is perhaps TRBD1 or TRBD2 (6 bases each). V lost 2 bases and J 6 bases, leaving 16 bases between the germline ends. Germline assignment: CDR1 KGHSH and CDR2 LQKENI. This CDR3 comprises 15 residues.

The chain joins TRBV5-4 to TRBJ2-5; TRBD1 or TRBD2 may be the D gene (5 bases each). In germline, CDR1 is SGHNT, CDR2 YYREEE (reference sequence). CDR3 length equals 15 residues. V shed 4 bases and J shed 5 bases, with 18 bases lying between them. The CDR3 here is CASSPTGGNGETQYF. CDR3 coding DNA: TGTGCCAGCAGCCCTACAGGAGGCAACGGTGAGACCCAGTACTTC.

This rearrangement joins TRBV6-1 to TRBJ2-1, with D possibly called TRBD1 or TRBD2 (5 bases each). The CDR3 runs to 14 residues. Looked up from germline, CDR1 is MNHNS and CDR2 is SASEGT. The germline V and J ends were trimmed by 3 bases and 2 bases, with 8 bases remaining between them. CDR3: CASSDRGPYNEQFF. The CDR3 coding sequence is TGTGCCAGCAGTGACCGGGGACCCTACAATGAGCAGTTCTTC.

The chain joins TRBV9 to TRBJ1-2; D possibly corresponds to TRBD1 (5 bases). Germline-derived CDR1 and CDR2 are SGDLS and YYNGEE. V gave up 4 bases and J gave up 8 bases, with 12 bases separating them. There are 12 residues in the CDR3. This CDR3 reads CASSKRGEGYTF. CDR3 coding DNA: TGTGCCAGCAGCAAGAGGGGAGAAGGCTACACCTTC.

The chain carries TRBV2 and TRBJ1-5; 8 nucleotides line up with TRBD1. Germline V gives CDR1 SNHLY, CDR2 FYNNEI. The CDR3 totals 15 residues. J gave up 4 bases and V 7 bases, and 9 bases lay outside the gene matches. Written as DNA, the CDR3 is TGTGCCAGCACCTCGGACAGGGACCGGAATCAGCCCCAGCATTTT. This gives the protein CASTSDRDRNQPQHF.

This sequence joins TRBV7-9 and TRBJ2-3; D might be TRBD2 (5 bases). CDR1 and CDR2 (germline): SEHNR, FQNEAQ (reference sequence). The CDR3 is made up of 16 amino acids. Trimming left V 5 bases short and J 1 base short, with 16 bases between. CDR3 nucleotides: TGTGCCAGCAGCCGAGTGTCGGGGAGTGGCACAGATACGCAGTATTTT. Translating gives CASSRVSGSGTDTQYF.

The CDR3 reads CASSIRVGGEAFF. The CDR3 nucleotides read TGTGCCAGTAGTATACGGGTTGGTGGGGAAGCTTTCTTT. J is TRBJ1-1 and V is TRBV19; D not resolved. CDR1 is LNHDA and CDR2 is SQIVND in the germline V gene (reference sequence). This CDR3 is 13 amino acids long. V lost 2 bases, J lost 8 bases, and 12 bases lay in between.

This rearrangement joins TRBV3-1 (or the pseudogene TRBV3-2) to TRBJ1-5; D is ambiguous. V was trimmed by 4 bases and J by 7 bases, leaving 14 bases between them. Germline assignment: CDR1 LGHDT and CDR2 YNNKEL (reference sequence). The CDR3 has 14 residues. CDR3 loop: CASSPVGYGQPQHF. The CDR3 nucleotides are TGTGCCAGCAGCCCGGTGGGGTACGGGCAGCCCCAGCATTTT.

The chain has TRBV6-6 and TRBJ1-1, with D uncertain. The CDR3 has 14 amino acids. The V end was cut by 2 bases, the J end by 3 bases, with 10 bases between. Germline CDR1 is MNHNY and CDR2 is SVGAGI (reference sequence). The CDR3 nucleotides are TGTGCCAGCAGTTACAGCCAGGAGCACACTGAAGCTTTCTTT. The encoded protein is CASSYSQEHTEAFF.

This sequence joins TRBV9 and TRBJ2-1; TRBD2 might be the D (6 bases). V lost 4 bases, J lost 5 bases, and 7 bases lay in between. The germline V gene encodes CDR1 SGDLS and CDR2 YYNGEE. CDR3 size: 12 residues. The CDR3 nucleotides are TGTGCCAGCAGCTGGGGGGACAATGAGCAGTTCTTC. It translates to CASSWGDNEQFF.

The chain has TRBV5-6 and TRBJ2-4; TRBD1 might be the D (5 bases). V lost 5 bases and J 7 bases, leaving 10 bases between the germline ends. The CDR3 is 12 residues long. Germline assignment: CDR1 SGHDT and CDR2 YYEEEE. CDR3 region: CASRGDGNIQYF. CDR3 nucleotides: TGTGCCAGCAGAGGGGATGGGAACATTCAGTACTTC.

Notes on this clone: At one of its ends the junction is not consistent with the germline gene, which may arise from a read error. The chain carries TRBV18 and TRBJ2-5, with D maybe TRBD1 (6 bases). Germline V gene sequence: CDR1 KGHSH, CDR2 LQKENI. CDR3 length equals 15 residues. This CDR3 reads CASLPGSQGRRTQYF. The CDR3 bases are TGTGCCAGCTTACCAGGGTCACAGGGTCGGAGGACCCAGTACTTC.

CDR3 in DNA: TGTGCCAGCAGGAAGCGAGATGGGGCCAACGTCCTGACTTTC. It is translated as CASRKRDGANVLTF. J is TRBJ2-6 and V is TRBV28; D uncertain. Trimming left V 6 bases short and J 3 bases short, with 9 bases between. Germline CDR1 MDHEN, CDR2 SYDVKM. This CDR3 contains 14 residues.

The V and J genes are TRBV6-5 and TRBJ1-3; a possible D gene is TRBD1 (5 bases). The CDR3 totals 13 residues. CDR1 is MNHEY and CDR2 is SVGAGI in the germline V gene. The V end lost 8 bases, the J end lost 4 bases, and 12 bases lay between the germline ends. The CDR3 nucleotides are TGTGCCAGCCCGTCCAGGGCCGGAAACACCATATATTTT. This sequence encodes CASPSRAGNTIYF.

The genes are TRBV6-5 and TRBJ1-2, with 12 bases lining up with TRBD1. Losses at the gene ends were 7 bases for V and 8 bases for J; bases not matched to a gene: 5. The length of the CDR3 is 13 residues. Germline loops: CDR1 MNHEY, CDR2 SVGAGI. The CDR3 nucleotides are TGTGCCAGCACCGGGACAGGGGGCGCGGGCTACACCTTC. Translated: CASTGTGGAGYTF.

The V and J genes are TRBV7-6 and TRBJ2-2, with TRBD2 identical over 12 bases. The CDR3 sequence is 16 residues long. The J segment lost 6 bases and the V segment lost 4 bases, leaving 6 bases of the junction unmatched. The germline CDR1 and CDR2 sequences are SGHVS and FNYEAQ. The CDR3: CASSSLAGGRAGELFF. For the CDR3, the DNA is TGTGCCAGCAGCTCTCTAGCGGGGGGGCGTGCCGGGGAGCTGTTTTTT.